This is a list of T cell receptor beta chains from one sample in a study of blood T cell repertoires in COVID-19. The data were produced by immunoSEQ multiplex PCR, yet TCRdb's version contains in-frame clones alone and is incomplete. The sample yields roughly 240,000 clones, roughly 83% seen once. The sequenced sample was peripheral blood. Every receptor here comes from an elderly woman with COVID-19, enrolled during active disease. CDR3s include the opening cysteine and the closing phenylalanine or tryptophan. A D gene is named only where the DNA matches it firmly. Rows give clone size only sometimes, using once, few, many, or a class for an expanded clone.

V gene,J gene,clone size,D gene,CDR3 protein,CDR3 DNA
TRBV4-2,TRBJ2-5,.,TRBD2,CASSLQRDSGRETQYF,TGTGCCAGCAGCCTTCAGCGGGACTCTGGGAGGGAGACCCAGTACTTC
TRBV30,TRBJ1-2,.,TRBD1,CAWMIPGQGNGYTF,TGTGCCTGGATGATCCCGGGACAGGGGAATGGCTACACCTTC
TRBV25-1,TRBJ1-4,once,.,CASSESSGFGNEKLFF,TGTGCCAGCAGTGAATCCTCAGGATTTGGTAATGAAAAACTGTTTTTT
TRBV9,TRBJ2-7,.,TRBD2,CASSVALAGPYEQYF,TGTGCCAGCAGCGTAGCTCTAGCGGGACCCTACGAGCAGTACTTC
TRBV29-1,TRBJ1-4,.,TRBD1,CSVARGTGGEKLFF,TGCAGCGTTGCTCGAGGGACAGGGGGCGAAAAACTGTTTTTT
TRBV28,TRBJ1-2,.,.,CALRSATGGYTF,TGTGCCCTCCGGAGCGCGACCGGGGGCTACACCTTC
TRBV29-1,TRBJ1-2,.,.,CSVSGAGDGYTF,TGCAGCGTTTCCGGGGCAGGGGATGGCTACACCTTC
TRBV15,TRBJ2-1,.,.,CATSVRSGINEQFF,TGTGCCACCAGCGTGAGATCAGGGATCAATGAGCAGTTCTTC
TRBV7-2,TRBJ2-1,few,TRBD2,CASSLWRGEGEQFF,TGTGCCAGCAGCTTATGGCGGGGGGAGGGTGAGCAGTTCTTC
TRBV5-1,TRBJ2-5,.,TRBD2,CASSREVVGTQYF,TGCGCCAGCAGCCGGGAGGTAGTCGGGACCCAGTACTTC
TRBV24-1,TRBJ1-5,.,.,CATSVGGLSNQPQHF,TGTGCCACCAGTGTAGGAGGGTTGAGCAATCAGCCCCAGCATTTT
TRBV5-1,TRBJ2-3,.,TRBD2,CASTSASGGSPDTQYF,TGCGCCAGCACATCGGCTAGCGGGGGGTCCCCAGATACGCAGTATTTT
TRBV29-1,TRBJ1-1,.,.,CSVGGLGNTEAFF,TGCAGCGTTGGTGGGCTGGGGAACACTGAAGCTTTCTTT
TRBV6-6,TRBJ1-1,.,.,CAARRTGNTEAFF,TGTGCCGCCCGGAGGACGGGGAACACTGAAGCTTTCTTT
TRBV5-1,TRBJ1-1,.,TRBD1,CASSNTQGKGTEAFF,TGCGCCAGCAGCAATACACAGGGGAAAGGGACTGAAGCTTTCTTT
TRBV12-3/TRBV12-4,TRBJ1-5,.,.,CASSTGAGQPQHF,TGTGCCAGCAGTACAGGTGCTGGACAGCCCCAGCATTTT
TRBV29-1,TRBJ1-2,.,.,CSVEDSGAYYTF,TGCAGCGTTGAGGACAGTGGAGCCTACTACACCTTC
TRBV6-5,TRBJ1-6,few,.,CASRFTGNNSPLHF,TGTGCCAGCCGGTTCACAGGGAATAATTCACCCCTCCACTTT
TRBV28,TRBJ1-5,.,.,CASSSPTGYGQPQHF,TGTGCCAGCAGTTCGCCTACAGGGTACGGTCAGCCCCAGCATTTT
TRBV19,TRBJ2-5,.,.,CASSILRGPQETQYF,TGTGCCAGTAGTATTTTAAGAGGCCCCCAAGAGACCCAGTACTTC
TRBV5-1,TRBJ1-2,.,.,CASSLGQTYGYTF,TGCGCCAGCAGCCTAGGACAGACATATGGCTACACCTTC
TRBV27,TRBJ1-2,.,TRBD1,CASRGTSTGNNYGYTF,TGTGCCAGCAGGGGCACCTCGACAGGGAATAACTATGGCTACACCTTC
TRBV5-1,TRBJ2-7,once,TRBD1,CASSTGQGGSYEQYF,TGCGCCAGCAGCACGGGACAGGGTGGCTCCTACGAGCAGTACTTC
TRBV2,TRBJ2-1,.,.,CASSEALPYEQFF,TGTGCCAGCAGTGAAGCACTCCCGTATGAGCAGTTCTTC